The 12 T cell receptor beta chains below come from one sample, sequenced in a study of blood T cell repertoires in COVID-19. Assay used: immunoSEQ multiplex PCR; TCRdb lists only in-frame clones, some missing. The repertoire holds approximately 300,000 clones, about nine tenths seen once, with under 11% in the top ten. Sequences were obtained from PBMCs or T cells enriched from blood (not recorded which). The receptors stem from a woman under 30 who had recovered from COVID-19.

V gene TRBV5-1 combines with J gene TRBJ1-1; 8 bases are shared with TRBD1. Trimming took 4 bases from V and 5 from J; bases not matched to a gene: 4. The germline CDR1 and CDR2 sequences are SGHRS and YFSETQ. The CDR3 is made up of 13 amino acids. The CDR3 DNA is TGCGCCAGCAGCGGGGGACAGGCAACTGAAGCTTTCTTT. Its translation: CASSGGQATEAFF.

The V gene is TRBV30, the J gene TRBJ1-1; D uncertain. The CDR3 extends over 17 amino acids. Germline V lookup: CDR1 GTSNPN, CDR2 SVGIG (reference sequence). V shed 0 bases and J shed 4 bases, with 21 bases lying between them. CDR3 region: CAWSVHWASAGSTEAFF. The DNA of the CDR3 is TGTGCCTGGAGTGTACATTGGGCCTCGGCCGGAAGCACTGAAGCTTTCTTT.

The V and J genes are TRBV5-1 and TRBJ1-1, with D uncertain. The CDR3 consists of 16 residues. Trimming took off 0 bases at V and 0 bases at J, with 12 bases between the two ends. The germline gives CDR1 SGHRS, CDR2 YFSETQ. The chain's CDR3 is CASSLVRGSLNTEAFF. In nucleotides, the CDR3 is TGCGCCAGCAGCTTGGTCCGGGGAAGTTTGAACACTGAAGCTTTCTTT.

The genes are TRBV29-1 and TRBJ2-6; 7 bases map to TRBD1. The CDR3 contains 16 residues. Germline V gives CDR1 SQVTM, CDR2 ANQGSEA. The J segment lost 2 bases and the V segment lost 3 bases, leaving 7 bases of the junction unmatched. Here the CDR3 DNA reads TGCAGCGTTGATGCGCAGGGGGTAGCTGGGGCCAACGTCCTGACTTTC. Protein product: CSVDAQGVAGANVLTF.

This chain joins TRBV28 and TRBJ2-7, with D possibly matching TRBD2 (7 bases). The CDR3 length is 14 residues. Germline-derived CDR1 and CDR2 are MDHEN and SYDVKM. Trimming removed 6 bases at V and 2 bases at J, with 14 bases between. The CDR3 reads CASRGGGSTYEQYF. The CDR3 bases are TGTGCCAGCAGAGGGGGGGGTTCTACCTACGAGCAGTACTTC.

The gene calls are TRBV19 and TRBJ1-2; D may be TRBD1 (6 bases). Germline CDR1 LNHDA, CDR2 SQIVND (reference sequence). The V and J ends lost 8 bases and 8 bases respectively, with 21 bases between them. CDR3 length: 14 amino acids. CDR3 in amino acids: CASQPTGKVNGYTF. CDR3 nucleotide sequence: TGTGCCAGTCAGCCTACAGGGAAGGTGAACGGCTACACCTTC.

The chain has TRBV5-8 and TRBJ1-1; possible D gene TRBD1, 6 bases. V was cut by 2 bases and J by 4 bases, with 15 bases left in between. The CDR3 is 15 amino acids. Germline-derived CDR1 and CDR2 are SGHTS and YDEGEE. The chain's CDR3 is CASSFQGNSLTEAFF. The CDR3 nucleotides are TGTGCCAGCAGCTTTCAGGGGAACTCTCTCACTGAAGCTTTCTTT. The complete variable domain, with remaining parts taken from reference TRBV5-8 and TRBJ1-1, reads EAGVTQSPTHLIKTRGQQATLRCSPISGHTSVYWYQQALGLGLQFLLWYDEGEERNRGNFPPRFSGRQFPNYSSELNVNALELEDSALYLCASSFQGNSLTEAFFGQGTRLTVV.

With regard to this clone: Other DNA sequences in the same sample also yield this CDR3. The chain uses TRBV3-1 (or the pseudogene TRBV3-2) and TRBJ1-1; D not certain. The CDR3 is 14 amino acids. V dropped 1 base and J dropped 4 bases, with 10 bases sitting between them. The germline V gene has CDR1 LGHDT and CDR2 YNNKEL (reference sequence). CDR3 in amino acids: CASSQGRGGTEAFF. The CDR3, as DNA: TGTGCCAGCAGCCAAGGCAGAGGAGGCACTGAAGCTTTCTTT.

This chain connects TRBV19 to TRBJ1-2, with TRBD1 identical over 7 bases. The junction had 12 bases not matched to a gene; V was cut back by 5 bases and J by 3 bases. CDR1 and CDR2 (germline): LNHDA, SQIVND (reference sequence). The CDR3 has 16 amino acids. The CDR3: CASSPMTGLADYGYTF. CDR3 coding DNA: TGTGCCAGTAGTCCCATGACAGGGTTGGCGGACTATGGCTACACCTTC.

The chain employs TRBV5-5 and TRBJ2-3, with 9 nucleotides matching TRBD2. The CDR3 runs 15 residues. V lost 4 bases, J lost 8 bases, and 11 bases stayed unmatched. Germline V gene data show CDR1 as SGHKS and CDR2 as YYEKEE (reference sequence). The CDR3 DNA reads as TGTGCCAGCAGCCCATCGTTAGCGGGAGTTGGTACGCAGTATTTT. As protein: CASSPSLAGVGTQYF. Using reference TRBV5-5 and TRBJ2-3 for the parts outside the CDR3, the full variable domain is DAGVTQSPTHLIKTRGQQVTLRCSPISGHKSVSWYQQVLGQGPQFIFQYYEKEERGRGNFPDRFSARQFPNYSSELNVNALLLGDSALYLCASSPSLAGVGTQYFGPGTRLTVL.

The rearrangement joins TRBV19 to TRBJ1-2; D perhaps matches TRBD1 (5 bases). The CDR3 loop spans 13 amino acids. Germline V gives CDR1 LNHDA, CDR2 SQIVND (reference sequence). Trimming took off 3 bases at V and 3 bases at J, with 8 bases between the two ends. The CDR3 protein is CASSIDRYYGYTF. CDR3 nucleotides: TGTGCCAGTAGTATTGACAGATACTATGGCTACACCTTC.

The chain uses TRBV7-9 and TRBJ1-2; D is ambiguous. CDR3 length: 14 amino acids. CDR1 and CDR2 from the germline V gene are SEHNR and FQNEAQ (reference sequence). V gave up 4 bases and J gave up 1 base, with 10 bases separating them. The CDR3 bases are TGTGCCAGCAGCTCTGTCGTCGTTAACTATGGCTACACCTTC. As protein: CASSSVVVNYGYTF.